The 5 T cell receptor beta chains presented below share a single source sample, sequenced in a study of blood T cell repertoires in COVID-19. The protocol was immunoSEQ multiplex PCR, while the TCRdb copy is restricted to in-frame clones and leaves out a portion. The sample gives fewer than 200,000 clones, roughly 85% of which show up once; 19% is in the top ten. Source material: PBMCs or T cells enriched from blood (not recorded which). The source is a woman aged 70-85 years in a cohort exposed to, infected with or recovered from COVID-19 (not recorded which).

This clone turned up a few times. CDR3 region: CASSLRRNYEQYF. CDR3 DNA sequence: TGTGCCAGCAGCTTAAGGCGGAACTACGAGCAGTACTTC. The chain uses TRBV7-2 and TRBJ2-7; D gene unclear. The V end was cut by 2 bases, the J end by 3 bases, with 8 bases between. Germline CDR1 is SGHTA and CDR2 is FQGNSA. CDR3 size: 13 residues.

This chain links TRBV5-1 with TRBJ2-1, with 10 bases lining up with TRBD2. Per the germline V gene, CDR1 is SGHRS and CDR2 is YFSETQ. The V and J ends lost 0 bases and 7 bases, in that order; junction bases with no gene match: 4. This CDR3 contains 15 residues. CDR3 amino acids: CASSLELAGWNEQFF. DNA of the CDR3: TGCGCCAGCAGCTTGGAACTAGCGGGGTGGAATGAGCAGTTCTTC.

The CDR3 DNA sequence: TGTGCCAGCAGCGATGGACAGGGTCGGAACTATGGCTACACCTTC. This sequence encodes CASSDGQGRNYGYTF. V gene TRBV7-2 combines with J gene TRBJ1-2; 8 nucleotides line up with TRBD1. V shed 5 bases and J 2 bases; nucleotides not matched to a gene: 7. The CDR3 runs to 15 residues. The V gene's germline CDR1 is SGHTA and CDR2 FQGNSA. Filled out from reference TRBV7-2 and TRBJ1-2, the complete variable domain reads GAGVSQSPSNKVTEKGKDVELRCDPISGHTALYWYRQSLGQGLEFLIYFQGNSAPDKSGLPSDRFSAERTGGSVSTLTIQRTQQEDSAVYLCASSDGQGRNYGYTFGSGTRLTVV.

This clone was seen more than once but under ten times. V and J are TRBV6-5 and TRBJ1-2; weak D call: TRBD1 (6 bases). The V gene's germline CDR1 is MNHEY and CDR2 SVGAGI. V was trimmed by 8 bases and J by 6 bases, leaving 13 bases between them. The CDR3 covers 12 residues. The CDR3 coding sequence is TGTGCCAGCCTCGGGGGGGGCAATGGCTACACCTTC. The encoded protein is CASLGGGNGYTF.

DNA of the CDR3: TGTGCCAGCAGCTTCGCTAGGTCCGCCGGGGAGCTGTTTTTT. Translating gives CASSFARSAGELFF. The chain carries TRBV7-2 and TRBJ2-2, with no clear D. V was shortened by 3 bases and J by 6 bases, with 11 bases between the two germline ends. The CDR3 consists of 14 residues. CDR1 and CDR2 from the germline V gene are SGHTA and FQGNSA.